Following are 12 T cell receptor beta chains from one sample sequenced in a study of PD-L1 blockade in urothelial cancer. Indicated time point: pretreatment peripheral blood. Clones were sequenced by immunoSEQ multiplex PCR, and TCRdb holds only the in-frame ones, with some missing. This table has roughly 47,000 clones, about four fifths appearing once. Material: PBMCs, obtained around atezolizumab (anti-PD-L1) treatment. These TCRs come from a man aged 65 to 85 with urothelial cancer.

The chain recombines TRBV27 with TRBJ2-3; TRBD2 aligns across 12 bases. J gave up 4 bases and V 5 bases, and 7 bases lay outside the gene matches. The CDR3 is 16 amino acids. Looked up from germline, CDR1 is MNHEY and CDR2 is SMNVEV (reference sequence). DNA of the CDR3: TGTGCCAGCAGTCCCGGACTAGCGGGATACCCAGATACGCAGTATTTT. It yields the protein CASSPGLAGYPDTQYF.

The rearrangement joins TRBV20-1 to TRBJ2-1; perhaps TRBD1 as D (6 bases). V shed 2 bases and J shed 7 bases, with 6 bases lying between them. Germline-derived CDR1 and CDR2 are DFQATT and SNEGSKA (reference sequence). The CDR3 contains 11 residues. In DNA form, the CDR3 reads TGCAGTGCTAGACAGGGGAATGAGCAGTTCTTC. The encoded protein is CSARQGNEQFF.

The chain couples TRBV6-1 to TRBJ2-7; 8 nucleotides line up with TRBD1. Germline-derived CDR1 and CDR2 are MNHNS and SASEGT. The CDR3 loop spans 14 amino acids. V dropped 3 bases and J dropped 3; count of bases not matched to a gene: 4. In DNA form, the CDR3 reads TGTGCCAGCAGTGAGACAGGGGCGGGCTACGAGCAGTACTTC. This encodes CASSETGAGYEQYF.

The rearrangement links TRBV14 to TRBJ1-3; the D is unclear. The CDR3 totals 16 residues. With 2 bases removed from V and 1 base from J, the gap between germline ends came to 12 bases. Germline CDR1 SGHDN, CDR2 FVKESK. DNA for the CDR3: TGTGCCAGCAGCCAACGAATAGCCGCTTCTGGAAACACCATATATTTT. It translates to CASSQRIAASGNTIYF.

The CDR3 DNA sequence: TGTGCCAGCAGTATCGGACAGACCCGGCAGTACTTC. Translating gives CASSIGQTRQYF. The V and J genes are TRBV2 and TRBJ2-7; D might be TRBD1 (6 bases). The V end was cut by 5 bases, the J end by 9 bases, with 14 bases between. The CDR3 contains 12 residues. The germline V gene has CDR1 SNHLY and CDR2 FYNNEI.

Comment on this clone: Other nucleotide sequences in the sample specify the same CDR3. V gene TRBV29-1 combines with J gene TRBJ2-3; D might be TRBD2 (6 bases). CDR3 length: 15 residues. Per the germline V gene, CDR1 is SQVTM and CDR2 is ANQGSEA. The ends were cut back, 6 bases at V and 1 base at J, with 17 bases in the middle. CDR3 coding DNA: TGCAGCGTGATTCCCGGAGGGGTAGGCACAGATACGCAGTATTTT. Amino acids: CSVIPGGVGTDTQYF.

The CDR3 sequence: CASSLFGDRVAGDADTQYF. The CDR3 DNA sequence: TGCGCCAGCAGCTTGTTTGGAGATAGGGTAGCGGGAGATGCAGATACGCAGTATTTT. The V call is TRBV5-1, the J call TRBJ2-3; 9 bases agree with TRBD2. Germline V lookup: CDR1 SGHRS, CDR2 YFSETQ. CDR3 size: 19 residues. Germline trimming cut 1 base from V and 4 bases from J; bases unmatched to any gene: 16.

The chain is built from TRBV4-2 and TRBJ2-1; D uncertain. The germline V and J ends were trimmed by 4 bases and 0 bases, with 10 bases remaining between them. Germline lookup yields CDR1 LGHNA and CDR2 YNFKEQ. CDR3 length: 15 residues. CDR3 bases: TGTGCCAGCAGCCTCGGGTTTAGCTCCTACAATGAGCAGTTCTTC. Encoded protein: CASSLGFSSYNEQFF.

V and J are TRBV20-1 and TRBJ2-7, with 8 nucleotides matching TRBD2. The CDR3 runs to 11 residues. The germline CDR1 and CDR2 sequences are DFQATT and SNEGSKA (reference sequence). V trimming: 5 bases; J trimming: 10 bases; junction bases outside the gene matches: 7. CDR3 in amino acids: CSAGPLAGQYF. The CDR3 bases are TGCAGTGCTGGCCCGCTAGCGGGCCAGTACTTC.

V and J are TRBV6-4 and TRBJ1-5; the D gene is possibly TRBD1 (6 bases). Germline assignment: CDR1 MRHNA and CDR2 SNTAGT. The CDR3 runs 13 residues. Trimming shortened V by 3 bases and J by 4 bases, and 7 bases separated the two germline ends. CDR3 amino acids: CASSEGQNQPQHF. The CDR3 region has the DNA TGTGCCAGCAGTGAAGGACAGAATCAGCCCCAGCATTTT.

The V call is TRBV6-6, the J call TRBJ2-2; maybe TRBD1 (7 bases). The CDR3 runs to 14 residues. Trimming took off 9 bases at V and 1 base at J, with 12 bases between the two ends. Germline values: CDR1 MNHNY, CDR2 SVGAGI (reference sequence). CDR3 nucleotides: TGTGCCAGTTCAGGGGGGAGGAACACCGGGGAGCTGTTTTTT. This translates into CASSGGRNTGELFF.

The chain couples TRBV10-3 to TRBJ2-5, with D tentatively TRBD2 (5 bases). Trimming pared 4 bases from V and 5 bases from J, leaving 20 bases between. Germline V gene lookup returns CDR1 ENHRY and CDR2 SYGVKD. The CDR3 is 16 residues long. This CDR3 is CAISVFPGRDGETQYF. In DNA form, the CDR3 reads TGTGCCATCAGTGTGTTTCCGGGTCGGGATGGGGAGACCCAGTACTTC.